The 28 T cell receptor beta chains below were found in one sample sequenced in a study of blood T cell repertoires in COVID-19. The repertoire was sequenced with immunoSEQ multiplex PCR; TCRdb's copy has only in-frame clones and lacks some. The sample gives around 200,000 clones, less than 90% of which show up once; about a sixth is in the top ten. Sequencing input: peripheral blood. These receptors were obtained from a woman of 80 years or more with active or convalescent COVID-19.

The V and J genes are TRBV3-1 (or the pseudogene TRBV3-2) and TRBJ1-3, with D hard to call. Trimming shortened V by 0 bases and J by 2 bases, and 8 bases separated the two germline ends. CDR1 and CDR2 from the germline V gene are LGHDT and YNNKEL (reference sequence). The CDR3 runs to 15 residues. In nucleotides, the CDR3 is TGTGCCAGCAGCCAAGATACCGGGGCTGGAAACACCATATATTTT. Protein sequence: CASSQDTGAGNTIYF.

The chain uses TRBV5-1 and TRBJ1-1; tentative D call: TRBD1 (6 bases). Germline V CDR1 and CDR2: SGHRS, YFSETQ. Trimming pared 0 bases from V and 1 base from J, leaving 16 bases between. There are 17 residues in the CDR3. CDR3 protein: CASSLVWGPSGNTEAFF. In DNA, the CDR3 is TGCGCCAGCAGCTTGGTTTGGGGGCCGAGCGGGAACACTGAAGCTTTCTTT.

V gene TRBV10-3 combines with J gene TRBJ1-5, with 7 positions matching TRBD1. V lost 2 bases and J lost 4; bases outside the gene matches: 11. The CDR3 runs 17 residues. Germline values: CDR1 ENHRY, CDR2 SYGVKD. The CDR3 nucleotides are TGTGCCATCAGTGAGGAGCCGGGACAGCGAGTAAATCAGCCCCAGCATTTT. Its protein is CAISEEPGQRVNQPQHF.

J is TRBJ2-5 and V is TRBV3-1 (or the pseudogene TRBV3-2), with D tentatively TRBD2 (5 bases). This CDR3 region has 15 residues. CDR1 and CDR2 (germline): LGHDT, YNNKEL (reference sequence). Trimming left V 4 bases short and J 6 bases short, with 18 bases between. Written as DNA, the CDR3 is TGTGCCAGCAGCCGTTTAACGGGAACGGTTCAGACCCAGTACTTC. Its translation: CASSRLTGTVQTQYF.

The genes are TRBV5-1 and TRBJ2-7; D is perhaps TRBD2 (6 bases). Germline values: CDR1 SGHRS, CDR2 YFSETQ. The V and J ends lost 0 bases and 2 bases respectively, with 12 bases between them. This CDR3 is 15 amino acids long. CDR3 protein: CASSLDRLVAYEQYF. The CDR3 DNA is TGCGCCAGCAGCTTGGATCGACTAGTGGCCTACGAGCAGTACTTC.

The chain couples TRBV30 to TRBJ2-1, with D perhaps TRBD2 (6 bases). This CDR3 contains 15 residues. V was pared by 0 bases and J by 8 bases, with 17 bases between. Germline CDR1 reads GTSNPN; CDR2 reads SVGIG (reference sequence). The DNA for the CDR3 is TGTGCCTGGAGTGTTGGACTACGCCCCCCAGATGAGCAGTTCTTC. This translates into CAWSVGLRPPDEQFF.

The chain links TRBV6-6 to TRBJ1-4, with 9 bases matching TRBD1. Germline loops: CDR1 MNHNY, CDR2 SVGAGI (reference sequence). This CDR3 is built from 16 residues. V lost 0 bases and J lost 4; bases outside the gene matches: 3. This CDR3 reads CASSYSGTGRNEKLFF. The DNA for the CDR3 is TGTGCCAGCAGTTACTCGGGGACAGGGCGTAATGAAAAACTGTTTTTT.

V gene TRBV4-1 combines with J gene TRBJ1-2, with D possibly matching TRBD1 (5 bases). CDR1 is MGHRA and CDR2 is YSYEKL in the germline V gene. V was clipped by 1 base and J by 2 bases, with 17 bases between them. The CDR3 is made up of 17 amino acids. The CDR3 coding sequence is TGCGCCAGCAGCCAAGTAAGGTTGGGCCAGGGAAACTATGGCTACACCTTC. This sequence encodes CASSQVRLGQGNYGYTF.

V is TRBV29-1 and J is TRBJ1-2; possible D gene TRBD1, 6 bases. This CDR3 is 15 amino acids long. The V end lost 5 bases, the J end lost 0 bases, and 16 bases lay between the germline ends. Per germline, CDR1 SQVTM and CDR2 ANQGSEA. The CDR3 loop reads CSVKTGSLTNYGYTF. The DNA of the CDR3 is TGCAGCGTTAAAACAGGGTCCCTTACTAACTATGGCTACACCTTC.

The rearrangement links TRBV5-1 to TRBJ2-1; TRBD2 matches 9 bases. Trimming removed 4 bases from V and 8 bases from J; junction bases left unmatched: 7. CDR3 length: 14 residues. Per the germline V gene, CDR1 is SGHRS and CDR2 is YFSETQ. CDR3 amino acids: CASSEGLASDEQFF. CDR3 DNA: TGCGCCAGCAGCGAGGGACTAGCTTCGGATGAGCAGTTCTTC.

This clone has only one observation. This sequence joins TRBV10-3 and TRBJ1-1; possibly TRBD1 for D (6 bases). CDR3 length equals 13 residues. The ends were cut back, 3 bases at V and 5 bases at J, with 10 bases in the middle. The germline CDR1 and CDR2 sequences are ENHRY and SYGVKD. Written as DNA, the CDR3 is TGTGCCATCAGTGAAGGGGGAGCGACTGAAGCTTTCTTT. Its translation: CAISEGGATEAFF.

The chain links TRBV6-2 or TRBV6-3 to TRBJ1-1; D unclear. The ends were cut back, 1 base at V and 3 bases at J, with 15 bases in the middle. This CDR3 is 16 amino acids long. Per germline, CDR1 MNHEY and CDR2 SVGEGT. The CDR3 region is CASSYFLGREDTEAFF. The CDR3 DNA is TGTGCCAGCAGTTACTTCTTGGGCAGAGAAGACACTGAAGCTTTCTTT.

The sample holds one count of this clone. The V and J genes are TRBV18 and TRBJ2-3, with a weak D call TRBD2 (6 bases). Trimming shortened V by 3 bases and J by 3 bases, and 16 bases separated the two germline ends. CDR1 is KGHSH, CDR2 LQKENI, per germline. The CDR3 loop spans 16 amino acids. The CDR3 protein is CASSPRTILGTDTQYF. CDR3 nucleotides: TGTGCCAGCTCACCTAGGACTATCCTAGGGACAGATACGCAGTATTTT.

V usage is TRBV5-1 and J usage is TRBJ1-1, with D unresolved. Germline CDR1 reads SGHRS; CDR2 reads YFSETQ. The CDR3 sequence is 16 residues long. V gave up 3 bases and J gave up 2 bases, with 17 bases separating them. This CDR3 is CASSSSIGRGNTEAFF. CDR3 nucleotide sequence: TGCGCCAGCAGCTCTAGTATCGGACGGGGTAACACTGAAGCTTTCTTT.

V and J are TRBV5-1 and TRBJ1-4; 7 bases fit TRBD1. The trim removed 0 bases at V and 8 bases at J, leaving 4 bases unmatched. The germline CDR1 and CDR2 sequences are SGHRS and YFSETQ. The CDR3 length is 14 residues. DNA for the CDR3: TGCGCCAGCAGCTTGGGCAGGACAGGAGAAAAACTGTTTTTT. This gives the protein CASSLGRTGEKLFF.

This clone occurred a few times. This sequence joins TRBV6-1 and TRBJ1-4, with TRBD1 as a possible D gene (6 bases). Deletions cut 2 bases from V and 4 bases from J, with 11 bases between. The CDR3 has 15 residues. Looked up from germline, CDR1 is MNHNS and CDR2 is SASEGT. DNA of the CDR3: TGTGCCAGCAGTGAATTCGGACAGCTTAATGAAAAACTGTTTTTT. Protein product: CASSEFGQLNEKLFF.

This clone is a singleton in its sample. This rearrangement joins TRBV9 to TRBJ2-2, with D possibly TRBD2 on 6 matching bases. Looked up from germline, CDR1 is SGDLS and CDR2 is YYNGEE. CDR3 length: 13 amino acids. V was shortened by 4 bases and J by 7 bases, with 11 bases between the two germline ends. This CDR3 is CASSTLAHGELFF. CDR3 nucleotide sequence: TGTGCCAGCAGCACACTAGCACACGGGGAGCTGTTTTTT.

This chain uses TRBV19 with TRBJ2-5; TRBD2 matches 10 bases. The CDR3 length is 17 residues. The junction had 10 bases not matched to a gene; V was cut back by 1 base and J by 5 bases. The germline V gene has CDR1 LNHDA and CDR2 SQIVND (reference sequence). CDR3 DNA sequence: TGTGCCAGTAGTATAGGTAGGCTAGCGGGAGATGGGGAGACCCAGTACTTC. Its translation is CASSIGRLAGDGETQYF.

The chain combines TRBV5-5 with TRBJ1-3; the D gene is possibly TRBD1 (6 bases). Trimming removed 4 bases at V and 2 bases at J, with 10 bases between. CDR1 and CDR2 from the germline V gene are SGHKS and YYEKEE (reference sequence). This CDR3 is built from 14 residues. CDR3 in amino acids: CASSIRDTGNTIYF. The CDR3 DNA reads TGTGCCAGCAGCATCCGGGACACTGGAAACACCATATATTTT.

The chain recombines TRBV5-4 with TRBJ1-2; 7 bases line up with TRBD1. Per germline, CDR1 SGHNT and CDR2 YYREEE (reference sequence). This CDR3 is built from 12 residues. V lost 4 bases and J lost 14; bases outside the gene matches: 11. DNA of the CDR3: TGTGCCAGCAGCAGCCGGGACAGAGTCAATACCTTC. Translation gives CASSSRDRVNTF.

V and J are TRBV14 and TRBJ2-5; no clear D. The CDR3 is 12 amino acids. Per the germline V gene, CDR1 is SGHDN and CDR2 is FVKESK. V was pared by 3 bases and J by 6 bases, with 8 bases between. DNA of the CDR3: TGTGCCAGCAGCCATATCCCCCAGACCCAGTACTTC. Its translation: CASSHIPQTQYF.

CDR3 protein: CASSGGSYGYTF. DNA of the CDR3: TGTGCCAGCAGCGGGGGGTCCTATGGCTACACCTTC. The rearrangement joins TRBV7-9 to TRBJ1-2; tentatively, D is TRBD1 (5 bases). Trimming cost V 5 bases and J 4 bases, with 8 bases left between them. Per germline, CDR1 SEHNR and CDR2 FQNEAQ (reference sequence). This CDR3 is built from 12 residues.

The chain employs TRBV6-6 and TRBJ1-1; 7 bases match TRBD1. Germline assignment: CDR1 MNHNY and CDR2 SVGAGI (reference sequence). CDR3 length: 12 residues. Unmatched junction bases numbered 5, after V lost 10 bases and J lost 3 bases. The CDR3 region is CATQGLYTEAFF. CDR3 sequence (DNA): TGTGCCACACAGGGGTTGTACACTGAAGCTTTCTTT.

This CDR3 reads CASSVPSENFSYEQYF. CDR3 bases: TGTGCCAGCAGTGTGCCTAGCGAGAACTTCTCCTACGAGCAGTACTTC. This chain uses TRBV28 with TRBJ2-7; tentative D call: TRBD2 (6 bases). CDR1 MDHEN and CDR2 SYDVKM come from the germline V gene. V was shortened by 5 bases and J by 0 bases, with 17 bases between the two germline ends. CDR3 size: 16 residues.

The chain couples TRBV4-1 to TRBJ2-1; 11 bases match TRBD2. V shed 1 base and J 4 bases; nucleotides not matched to a gene: 3. Looked up from germline, CDR1 is MGHRA and CDR2 is YSYEKL. The CDR3 contains 16 residues. The CDR3 sequence is CASSQVRLAGYNEQFF. Written as DNA, the CDR3 is TGCGCCAGCAGCCAAGTAAGACTAGCGGGGTACAATGAGCAGTTCTTC.

V is TRBV11-3 and J is TRBJ2-1, with 8 bases aligning to TRBD2. The CDR3 consists of 16 residues. The germline gives CDR1 SGHNT, CDR2 YENEEA. Trimming took 5 bases from V and 2 from J; bases not matched to a gene: 8. The CDR3 reads CASSPGGSLTYNEQFF. Here the CDR3 DNA reads TGTGCCAGCAGCCCGGGAGGGTCATTGACCTACAATGAGCAGTTCTTC.

This chain connects TRBV2 to TRBJ2-5, with D possibly being TRBD2 (5 bases). This CDR3 is built from 13 residues. V lost 5 bases, J lost 5 bases, and 12 bases lay in between. Germline-derived CDR1 and CDR2 are SNHLY and FYNNEI. Here the CDR3 DNA reads TGTGCCAGCAGTTCCCATCGGAGGGAGACCCAGTACTTC. It encodes CASSSHRRETQYF.

This sequence joins TRBV7-3 and TRBJ2-3; 13 nucleotides match TRBD2. J gave up 2 bases and V 5 bases, and 7 bases lay outside the gene matches. The CDR3 is made up of 17 amino acids. Looked up from germline, CDR1 is SGHTA and CDR2 is FQGTGA. CDR3 region: CASSTRTSGGYTDTQYF. DNA of the CDR3: TGTGCCAGCAGCACCCGGACTAGCGGGGGATACACAGATACGCAGTATTTT. Combining the CDR3 with reference TRBV7-3 and TRBJ2-3 gives the whole variable domain GAGVSQTPSNKVTEKGKYVELRCDPISGHTALYWYRQSLGQGPEFLIYFQGTGAADDSGLPNDRFFAVRPEGSVSTLKIQRTERGDSAVYLCASSTRTSGGYTDTQYFGPGTRLTVL.